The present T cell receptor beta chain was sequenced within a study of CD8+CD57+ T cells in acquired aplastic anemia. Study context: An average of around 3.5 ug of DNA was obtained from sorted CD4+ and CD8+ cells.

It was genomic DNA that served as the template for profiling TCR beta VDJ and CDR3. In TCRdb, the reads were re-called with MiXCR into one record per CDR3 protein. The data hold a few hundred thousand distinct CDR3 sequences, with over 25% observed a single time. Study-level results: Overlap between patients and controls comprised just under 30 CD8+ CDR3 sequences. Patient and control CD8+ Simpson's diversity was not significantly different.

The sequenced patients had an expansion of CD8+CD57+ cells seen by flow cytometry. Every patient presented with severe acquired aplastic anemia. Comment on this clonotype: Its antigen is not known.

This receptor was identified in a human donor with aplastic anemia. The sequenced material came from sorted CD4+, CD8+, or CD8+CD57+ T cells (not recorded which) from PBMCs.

CDR3: CSFGTSGLTYEQYF. The CDR3 region has the DNA TGCAGCTTCGGGACTAGCGGGTTAACCTACGAGCAGTACTTC. The J gene is TRBJ2-7, the V gene TRBV29-1, with 12 bases aligning to TRBD2. V shed 8 bases, J shed 2 bases, and the junction held 7 bases outside the gene matches. Germline V gene lookup returns CDR1 SQVTM and CDR2 ANQGSEA. The CDR3 covers 14 residues.